The table lists the clone carrying this T cell receptor (beta chain) with many counts. What it binds is not known. V was clipped by 4 bases and J by 9 bases, with 15 bases between them. The CDR3 loop spans 13 amino acids. The germline gives CDR1 SEHNR, CDR2 FQNEAQ (reference sequence). This sample is drawn from a study of T cells in Graves' hyperthyroidism and ophthalmopathy. Overall study results and limits: Most clonotypes that expanded in the thyroid above 0.001 also showed up in blood.

TCR beta CDR3 region amplification was performed from RNA transcripts. A set of HTBI primers served as the primers for a first-round RT-PCR of the TCR CDR3. TCRdb reanalysed the multiplex PCR reads using MiXCR and keeps one entry per CDR3 protein. Of 450,000 to 700,000 distinct CDR3 sequences listed, about half are singletons. The sequenced sample consisted of peripheral blood or thyroid tissue (not recorded which). This TCR was recovered from an adult woman with Graves' disease, either hyperthyroidism or ophthalmopathy (not recorded which). V usage is TRBV7-9 and J usage is TRBJ1-1; D is perhaps TRBD1 (6 bases). The CDR3 nucleotides read TGTGCCAGCAGCTGGCCCGGGACACACAAAGCTTTCTTT. This sequence encodes CASSWPGTHKAFF.